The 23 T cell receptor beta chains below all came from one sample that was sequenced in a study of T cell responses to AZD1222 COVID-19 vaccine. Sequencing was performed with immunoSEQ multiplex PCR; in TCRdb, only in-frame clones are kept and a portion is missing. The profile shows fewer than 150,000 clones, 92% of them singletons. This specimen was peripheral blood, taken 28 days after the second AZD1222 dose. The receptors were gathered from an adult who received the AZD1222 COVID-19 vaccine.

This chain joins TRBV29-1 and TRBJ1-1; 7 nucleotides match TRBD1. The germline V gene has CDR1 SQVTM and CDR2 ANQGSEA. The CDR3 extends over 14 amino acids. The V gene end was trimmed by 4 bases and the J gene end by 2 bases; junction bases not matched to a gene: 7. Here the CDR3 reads CSVVGQSRNTEAFF. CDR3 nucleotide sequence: TGCAGCGTTGTGGGACAGTCGAGAAACACTGAAGCTTTCTTT.

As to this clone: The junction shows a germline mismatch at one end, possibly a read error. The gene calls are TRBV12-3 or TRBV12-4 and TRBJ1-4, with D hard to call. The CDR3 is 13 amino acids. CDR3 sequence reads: CASSLAHVVRPHF. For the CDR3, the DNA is TGTGCCAGCAGTTTAGCGCATGTGGTTCGCCCACATTTT.

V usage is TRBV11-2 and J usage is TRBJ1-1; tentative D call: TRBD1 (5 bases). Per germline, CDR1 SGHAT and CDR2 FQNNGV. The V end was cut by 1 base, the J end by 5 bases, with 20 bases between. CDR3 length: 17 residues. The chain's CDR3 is CASSLAADRGSQTEAFF. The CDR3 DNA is TGTGCCAGCAGCTTAGCTGCCGACAGAGGAAGTCAAACTGAAGCTTTCTTT.

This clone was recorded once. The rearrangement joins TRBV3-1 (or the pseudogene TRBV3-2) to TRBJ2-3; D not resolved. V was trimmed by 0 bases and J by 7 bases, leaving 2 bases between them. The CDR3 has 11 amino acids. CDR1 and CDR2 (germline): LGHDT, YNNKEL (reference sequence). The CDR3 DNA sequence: TGTGCCAGCAGCCAAGAATATACGCAGTATTTT. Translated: CASSQEYTQYF.

CDR3 DNA: TGTGCCAGCAGTTACCGCCTTTATAGAGTAACCCAGTACTTC. This translates into CASSYRLYRVTQYF. This chain connects TRBV6-2 or TRBV6-3 to TRBJ2-5; no reliable D call. Germline V lookup: CDR1 MNHEY, CDR2 SVGEGT. There are 14 residues in the CDR3. Trimming pared 2 bases from V and 8 bases from J, leaving 15 bases between.

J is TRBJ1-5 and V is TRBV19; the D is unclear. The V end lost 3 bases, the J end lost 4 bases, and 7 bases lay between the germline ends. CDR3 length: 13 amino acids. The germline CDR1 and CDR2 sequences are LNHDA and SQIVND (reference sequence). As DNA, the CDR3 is TGTGCCAGTAGTATTGGACGTAATCAGCCCCAGCATTTT. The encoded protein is CASSIGRNQPQHF.

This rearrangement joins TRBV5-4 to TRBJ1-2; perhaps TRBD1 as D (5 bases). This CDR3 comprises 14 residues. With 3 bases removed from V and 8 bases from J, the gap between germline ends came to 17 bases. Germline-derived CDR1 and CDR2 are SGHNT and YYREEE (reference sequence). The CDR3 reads CASSSGAQAWGYTF. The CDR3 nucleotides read TGTGCCAGCAGCTCTGGGGCACAAGCCTGGGGCTACACCTTC. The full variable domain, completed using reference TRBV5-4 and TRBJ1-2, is ETGVTQSPTHLIKTRGQQVTLRCSSQSGHNTVSWYQQALGQGPQFIFQYYREEENGRGNFPPRFSGLQFPNYSSELNVNALELDDSALYLCASSSGAQAWGYTFGSGTRLTVV.

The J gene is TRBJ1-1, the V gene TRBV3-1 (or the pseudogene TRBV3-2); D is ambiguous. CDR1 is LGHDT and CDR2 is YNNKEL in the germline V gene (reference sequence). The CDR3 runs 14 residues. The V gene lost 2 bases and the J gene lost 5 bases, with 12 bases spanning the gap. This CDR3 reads CASSQKGWGTEAFF. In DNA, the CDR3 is TGTGCCAGCAGCCAAAAGGGTTGGGGTACTGAAGCTTTCTTT.

Here the CDR3 reads CASSVTSGPTYEQYV. As DNA, the CDR3 is TGTGCCAGCAGCGTAACTAGCGGGCCTACCTACGAGCAGTACGTC. V and J are TRBV7-2 and TRBJ2-7; TRBD2 agrees at 9 bases. CDR1 is SGHTA, CDR2 FQGNSA, per germline. The V gene end was trimmed by 5 bases and the J gene end by 2 bases; junction bases not matched to a gene: 7. This CDR3 spans 15 amino acids.

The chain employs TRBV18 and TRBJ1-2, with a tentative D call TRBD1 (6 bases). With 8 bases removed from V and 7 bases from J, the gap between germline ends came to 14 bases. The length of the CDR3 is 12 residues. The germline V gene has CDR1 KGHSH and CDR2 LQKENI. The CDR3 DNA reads TGTGCCAGCGCGGACAGTCGAGGTGGCTACACCTTC. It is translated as CASADSRGGYTF.

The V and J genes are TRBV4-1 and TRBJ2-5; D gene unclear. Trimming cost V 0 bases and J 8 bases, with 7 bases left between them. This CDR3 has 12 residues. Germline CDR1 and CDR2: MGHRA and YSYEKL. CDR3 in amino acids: CASSQDKTTQYF. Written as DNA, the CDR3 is TGCGCCAGCAGCCAAGATAAGACAACCCAGTACTTC.

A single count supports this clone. The CDR3 region is CASSKRGLAETRTDTQYF. The CDR3 DNA reads TGTGCCAGCAGCAAAAGGGGACTAGCGGAGACCCGCACAGATACGCAGTATTTT. This chain uses TRBV7-8 with TRBJ2-3; 11 nucleotides line up with TRBD2. This CDR3 is built from 18 residues. V lost 5 bases to trimming and J lost 1 base; unmatched junction nucleotides: 11. CDR1 SGHVS and CDR2 FQNEAQ come from the germline V gene. The variable domain in full, with the rest retrieved from reference TRBV7-8 and TRBJ2-3, is GAGVSQSPRYKVAKRGQDVALRCDPISGHVSLFWYQQALGQGPEFLTYFQNEAQLDKSGLPSDRFFAERPEGSVSTLKIQRTQQEDSAVYLCASSKRGLAETRTDTQYFGPGTRLTVL.

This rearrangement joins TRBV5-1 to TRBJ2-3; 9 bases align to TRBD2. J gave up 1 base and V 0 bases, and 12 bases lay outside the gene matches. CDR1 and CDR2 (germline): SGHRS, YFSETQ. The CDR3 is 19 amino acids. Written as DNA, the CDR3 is TGCGCCAGCAGCTTGGCCGTGCGGGAGGGGGCTTGGGGCACAGATACGCAGTATTTT. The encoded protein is CASSLAVREGAWGTDTQYF.

The CDR3 spells CASRPLAGEYNEQFF. CDR3 in DNA: TGTGCCAGTAGACCCCTAGCGGGAGAGTACAATGAGCAGTTCTTC. The chain combines TRBV19 with TRBJ2-1, with 10 bases lining up with TRBD2. V was pared by 6 bases and J by 4 bases, with 6 bases of the junction left unmatched. Germline CDR1 and CDR2: LNHDA and SQIVND (reference sequence). The CDR3 spans 15 residues.

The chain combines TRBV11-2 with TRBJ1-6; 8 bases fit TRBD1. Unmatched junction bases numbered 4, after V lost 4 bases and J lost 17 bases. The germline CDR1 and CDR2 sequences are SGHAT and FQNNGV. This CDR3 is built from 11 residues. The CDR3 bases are TGTGCCAGCAGCTACCGGGACAGGATCCACTTT. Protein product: CASSYRDRIHF.

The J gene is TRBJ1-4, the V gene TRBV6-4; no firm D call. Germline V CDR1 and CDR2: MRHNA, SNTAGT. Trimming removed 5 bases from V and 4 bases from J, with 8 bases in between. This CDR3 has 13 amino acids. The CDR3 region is CASSRELNEKLFF. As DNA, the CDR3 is TGTGCCAGCAGTCGGGAGCTTAATGAAAAACTGTTTTTT.

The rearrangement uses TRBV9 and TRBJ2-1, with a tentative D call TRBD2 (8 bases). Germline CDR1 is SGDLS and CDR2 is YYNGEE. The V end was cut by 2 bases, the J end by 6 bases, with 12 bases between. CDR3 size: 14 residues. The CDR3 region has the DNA TGTGCCAGCAGCGTGACAGGGACTAGCAATGAGCAGTTCTTC. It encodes CASSVTGTSNEQFF.

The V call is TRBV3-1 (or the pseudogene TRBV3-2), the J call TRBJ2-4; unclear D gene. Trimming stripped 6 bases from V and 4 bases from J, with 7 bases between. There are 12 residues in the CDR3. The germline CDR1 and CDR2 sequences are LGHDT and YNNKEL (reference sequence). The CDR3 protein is CASRGRKNIQYF. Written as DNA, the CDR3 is TGTGCCAGCAGAGGACGGAAAAACATTCAGTACTTC.

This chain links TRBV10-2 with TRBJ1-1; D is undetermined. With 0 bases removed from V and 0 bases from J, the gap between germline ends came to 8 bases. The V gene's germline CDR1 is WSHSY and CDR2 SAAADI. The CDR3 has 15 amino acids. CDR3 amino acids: CASSESRHLNTEAFF. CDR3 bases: TGCGCCAGCAGTGAGTCTCGACACCTGAACACTGAAGCTTTCTTT.

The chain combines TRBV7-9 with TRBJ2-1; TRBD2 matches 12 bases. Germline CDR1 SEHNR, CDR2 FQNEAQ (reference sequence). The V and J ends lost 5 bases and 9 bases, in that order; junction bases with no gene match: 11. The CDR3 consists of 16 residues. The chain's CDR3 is CASSPSGRALGGEQFF. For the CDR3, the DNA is TGTGCCAGCAGCCCTAGCGGGAGGGCCTTGGGCGGTGAGCAGTTCTTC.

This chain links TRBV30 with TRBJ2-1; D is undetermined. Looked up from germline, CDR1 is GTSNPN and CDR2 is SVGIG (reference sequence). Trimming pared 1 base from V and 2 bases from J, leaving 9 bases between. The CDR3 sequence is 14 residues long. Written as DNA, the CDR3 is TGTGCCTGGAGTGGGGCCGGAGCCTACAATGAGCAGTTCTTC. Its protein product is CAWSGAGAYNEQFF.

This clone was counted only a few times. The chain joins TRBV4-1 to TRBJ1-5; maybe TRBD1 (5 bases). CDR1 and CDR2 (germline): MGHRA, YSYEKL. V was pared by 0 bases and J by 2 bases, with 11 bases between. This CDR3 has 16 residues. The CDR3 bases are TGCGCCAGCAGCCAAGAGGGGACGGGGGGCAATCAGCCCCAGCATTTT. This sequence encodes CASSQEGTGGNQPQHF.

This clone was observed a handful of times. The CDR3 DNA is TGTGCCAGCAGTGAATCCGGGGGTTCCACTGAAGCTTTCTTT. It specifies CASSESGGSTEAFF. The chain uses TRBV2 and TRBJ1-1; tentatively, D is TRBD1 (5 bases). Between the trimmed V and J ends, which lost 2 bases and 4 bases, there was a span of 11 bases. The CDR3 contains 14 residues. CDR1 is SNHLY and CDR2 is FYNNEI in the germline V gene. Full variable domain (missing parts from reference TRBV2 and TRBJ1-1): EPEVTQTPSHQVTQMGQEVILRCVPISNHLYFYWYRQILGQKVEFLVSFYNNEISEKSEIFDDQFSVERPDGSNFTLKIRSTKLEDSAMYFCASSESGGSTEAFFGQGTRLTVV.